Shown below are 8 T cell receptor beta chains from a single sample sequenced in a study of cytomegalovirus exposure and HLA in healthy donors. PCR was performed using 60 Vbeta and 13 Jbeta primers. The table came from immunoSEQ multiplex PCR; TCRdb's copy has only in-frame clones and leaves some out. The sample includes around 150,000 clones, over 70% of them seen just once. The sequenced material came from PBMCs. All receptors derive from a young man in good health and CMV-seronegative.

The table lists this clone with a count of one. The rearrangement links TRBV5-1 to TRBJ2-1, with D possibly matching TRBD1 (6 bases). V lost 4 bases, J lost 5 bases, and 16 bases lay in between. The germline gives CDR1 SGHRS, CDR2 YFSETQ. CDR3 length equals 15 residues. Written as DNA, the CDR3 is TGCGCCAGCAGCCCCCTCGGGACAAACCACAATGAGCAGTTCTTC. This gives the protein CASSPLGTNHNEQFF.

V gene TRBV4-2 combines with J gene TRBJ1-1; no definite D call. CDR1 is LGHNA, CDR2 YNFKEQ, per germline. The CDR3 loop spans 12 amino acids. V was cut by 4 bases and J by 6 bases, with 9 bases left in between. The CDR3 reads CASSRGGSEAFF. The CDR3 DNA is TGTGCCAGCAGCCGAGGAGGCTCTGAAGCTTTCTTT.

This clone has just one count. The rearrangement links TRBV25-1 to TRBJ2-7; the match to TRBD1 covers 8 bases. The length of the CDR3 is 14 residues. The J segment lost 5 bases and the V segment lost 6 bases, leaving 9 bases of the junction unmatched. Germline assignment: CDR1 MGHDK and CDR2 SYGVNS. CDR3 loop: CASSRTGLKDEQYF. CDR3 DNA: TGTGCCAGCAGCAGGACAGGGCTGAAGGACGAGCAGTACTTC.

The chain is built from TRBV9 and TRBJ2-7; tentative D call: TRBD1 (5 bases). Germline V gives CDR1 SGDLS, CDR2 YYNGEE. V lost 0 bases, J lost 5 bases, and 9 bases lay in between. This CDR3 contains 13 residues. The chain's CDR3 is CASSVELRDEQYF. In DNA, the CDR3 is TGTGCCAGCAGCGTAGAGCTCAGGGACGAGCAGTACTTC.

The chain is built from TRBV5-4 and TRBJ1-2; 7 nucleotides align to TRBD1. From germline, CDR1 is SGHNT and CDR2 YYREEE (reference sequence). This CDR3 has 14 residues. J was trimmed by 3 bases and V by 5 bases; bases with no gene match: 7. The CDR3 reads CASRQRQGDYGYTF. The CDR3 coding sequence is TGTGCCAGCAGACAAAGACAGGGCGACTATGGCTACACCTTC.

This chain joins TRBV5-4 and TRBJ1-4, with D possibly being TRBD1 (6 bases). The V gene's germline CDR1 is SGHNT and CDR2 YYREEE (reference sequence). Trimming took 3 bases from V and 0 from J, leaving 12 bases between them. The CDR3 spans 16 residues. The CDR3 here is CASSYLGQTTNEKLFF. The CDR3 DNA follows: TGTGCCAGCAGCTATCTCGGACAGACAACTAATGAAAAACTGTTTTTT. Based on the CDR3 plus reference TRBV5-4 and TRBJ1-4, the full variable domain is ETGVTQSPTHLIKTRGQQVTLRCSSQSGHNTVSWYQQALGQGPQFIFQYYREEENGRGNFPPRFSGLQFPNYSSELNVNALELDDSALYLCASSYLGQTTNEKLFFGSGTQLSVL.

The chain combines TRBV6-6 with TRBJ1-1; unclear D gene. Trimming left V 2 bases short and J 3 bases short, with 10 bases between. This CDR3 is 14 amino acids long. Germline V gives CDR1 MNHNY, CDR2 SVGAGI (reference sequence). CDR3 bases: TGTGCCAGCAGTTACGGGAGTCAATACACTGAAGCTTTCTTT. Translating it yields CASSYGSQYTEAFF.

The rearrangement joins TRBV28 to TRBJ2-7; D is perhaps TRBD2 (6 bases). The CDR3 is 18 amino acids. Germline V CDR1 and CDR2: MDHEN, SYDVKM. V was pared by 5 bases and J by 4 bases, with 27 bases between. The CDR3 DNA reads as TGTGCCAGCAGTACCTCCACATCCCGGGACTCCCTTCGGTACGAGCAGTACTTC. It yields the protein CASSTSTSRDSLRYEQYF.